This T cell receptor (beta chain) emerged from a study of beta chain features in type 1 diabetes. Study-wide findings and caveats: A moderate, significant TCRB CDR3 shortening appeared in type 1 diabetes across four CD4+ subsets.

The authors reverse transcribed all of the isolated RNA, so sequencing captured expressed TCRB transcripts. Sequencing was performed with immunoSEQ multiplex PCR; in TCRdb, only in-frame clones are kept and a portion is missing. The sample holds about 160,000 clones; over 6% are singletons and the top ten take approximately 0.54%. Remarks on this clone: Antigen unknown.

Trimming pared 4 bases from V and 5 bases from J, leaving 15 bases between. Germline values: CDR1 SGHDT, CDR2 YYEEEE. The CDR3 is 14 amino acids. The receptor comes from a man younger than 35 with type 1 diabetes. Sequences were obtained from central memory CD4+ T cells from blood. The chain is built from TRBV5-6 and TRBJ2-5; the D gene is possibly TRBD1 (6 bases). The CDR3 sequence: CASSHLRGGETQYF. As DNA, the CDR3 is TGTGCCAGCAGCCATCTCAGGGGTGGCGAGACCCAGTACTTC.